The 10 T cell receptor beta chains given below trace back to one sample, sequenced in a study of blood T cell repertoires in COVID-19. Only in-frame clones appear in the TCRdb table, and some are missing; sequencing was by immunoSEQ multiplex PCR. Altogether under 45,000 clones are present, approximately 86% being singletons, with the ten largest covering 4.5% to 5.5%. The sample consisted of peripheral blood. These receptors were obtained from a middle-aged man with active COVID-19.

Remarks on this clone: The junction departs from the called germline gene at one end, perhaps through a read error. Here the CDR3 reads CASSPPQAENRGAVF. DNA for the CDR3: TGTGCCAGCAGCCCTCCCCAGGCGGAGAACCGGGGAGCTGTTTTT. The rearrangement uses TRBV7-6 and TRBJ2-2; D is possibly TRBD2 (5 bases). Germline V gene data show CDR1 as SGHVS and CDR2 as FNYEAQ. This CDR3 comprises 15 residues.

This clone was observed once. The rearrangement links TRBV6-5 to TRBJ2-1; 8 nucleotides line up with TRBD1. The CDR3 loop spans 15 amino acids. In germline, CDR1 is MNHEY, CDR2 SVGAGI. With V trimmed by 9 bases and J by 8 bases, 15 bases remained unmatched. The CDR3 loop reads CASSLRDRFYHEQFF. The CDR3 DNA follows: TGTGCCAGTTCTCTCCGGGACAGGTTTTACCATGAGCAGTTCTTC.

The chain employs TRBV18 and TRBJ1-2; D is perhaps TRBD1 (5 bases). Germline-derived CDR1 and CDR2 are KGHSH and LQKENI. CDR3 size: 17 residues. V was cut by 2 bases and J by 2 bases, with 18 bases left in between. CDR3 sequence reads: CASSPNIRGAGNYGYTF. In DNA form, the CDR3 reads TGTGCCAGCTCACCAAATATAAGGGGCGCCGGAAACTATGGCTACACCTTC.

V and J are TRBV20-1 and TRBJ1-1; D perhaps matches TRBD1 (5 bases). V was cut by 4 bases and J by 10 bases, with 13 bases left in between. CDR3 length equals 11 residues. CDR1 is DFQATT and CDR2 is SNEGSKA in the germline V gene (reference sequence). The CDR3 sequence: CSATQTGGAFF. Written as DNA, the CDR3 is TGCAGTGCTACTCAAACGGGGGGAGCTTTCTTT.

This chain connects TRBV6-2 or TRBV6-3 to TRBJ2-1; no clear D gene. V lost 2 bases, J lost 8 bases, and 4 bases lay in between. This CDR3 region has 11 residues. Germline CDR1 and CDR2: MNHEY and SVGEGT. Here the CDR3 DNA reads TGTGCCAGCAGTTACGGGCATGAGCAGTTCTTC. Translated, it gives CASSYGHEQFF.

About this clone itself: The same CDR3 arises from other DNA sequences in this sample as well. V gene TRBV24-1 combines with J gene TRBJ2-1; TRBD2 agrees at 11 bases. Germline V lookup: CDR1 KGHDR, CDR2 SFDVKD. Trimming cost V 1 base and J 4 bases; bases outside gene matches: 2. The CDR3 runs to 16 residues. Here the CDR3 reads CATSDLGTSGYNEQFF. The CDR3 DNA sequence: TGTGCCACCAGTGATTTAGGGACTAGCGGTTACAATGAGCAGTTCTTC.

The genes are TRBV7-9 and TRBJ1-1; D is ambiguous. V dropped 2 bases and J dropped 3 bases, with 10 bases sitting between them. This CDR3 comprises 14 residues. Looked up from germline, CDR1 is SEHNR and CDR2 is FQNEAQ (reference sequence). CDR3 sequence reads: CASSLRARDTEAFF. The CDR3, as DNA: TGTGCCAGCAGCTTACGGGCGCGGGACACTGAAGCTTTCTTT.

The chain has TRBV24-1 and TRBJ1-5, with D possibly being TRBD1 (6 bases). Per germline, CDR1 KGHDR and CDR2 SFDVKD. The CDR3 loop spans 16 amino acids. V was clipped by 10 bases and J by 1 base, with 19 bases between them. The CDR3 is CATSQGSQGSNQPQHF. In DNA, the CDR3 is TGTGCCACTTCTCAGGGGTCCCAAGGGAGCAATCAGCCCCAGCATTTT.

The CDR3 region has the DNA TGTGCCTGGAGTAGGGACAGACCGTATGGCTACACCTTC. It yields the protein CAWSRDRPYGYTF. The chain has TRBV30 and TRBJ1-2; 7 bases match TRBD1. The germline CDR1 and CDR2 sequences are GTSNPN and SVGIG (reference sequence). The trim removed 2 bases at V and 5 bases at J, leaving 5 bases unmatched. This CDR3 is 13 amino acids long.

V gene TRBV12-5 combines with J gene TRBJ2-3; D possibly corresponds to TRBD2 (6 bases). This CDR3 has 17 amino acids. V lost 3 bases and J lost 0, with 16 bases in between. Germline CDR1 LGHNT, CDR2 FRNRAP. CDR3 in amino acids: CASGFSLPGTSTDTQYF. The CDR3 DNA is TGTGCTAGTGGTTTCTCTTTACCCGGGACTAGCACAGATACGCAGTATTTT.